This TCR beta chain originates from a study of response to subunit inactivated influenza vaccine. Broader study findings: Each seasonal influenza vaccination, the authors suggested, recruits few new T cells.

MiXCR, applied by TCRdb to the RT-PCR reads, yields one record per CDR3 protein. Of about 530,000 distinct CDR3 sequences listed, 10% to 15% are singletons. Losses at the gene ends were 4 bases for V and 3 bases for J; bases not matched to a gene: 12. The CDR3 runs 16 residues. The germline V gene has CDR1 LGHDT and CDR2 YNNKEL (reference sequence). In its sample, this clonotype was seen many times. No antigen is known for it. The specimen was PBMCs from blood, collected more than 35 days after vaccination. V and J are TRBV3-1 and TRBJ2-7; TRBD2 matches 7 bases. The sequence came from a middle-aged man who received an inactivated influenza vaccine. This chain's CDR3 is CASSLSTGGSHYEQYF. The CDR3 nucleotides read TGTGCCAGCAGCCTCTCTACGGGAGGTTCCCACTACGAGCAGTACTTC.